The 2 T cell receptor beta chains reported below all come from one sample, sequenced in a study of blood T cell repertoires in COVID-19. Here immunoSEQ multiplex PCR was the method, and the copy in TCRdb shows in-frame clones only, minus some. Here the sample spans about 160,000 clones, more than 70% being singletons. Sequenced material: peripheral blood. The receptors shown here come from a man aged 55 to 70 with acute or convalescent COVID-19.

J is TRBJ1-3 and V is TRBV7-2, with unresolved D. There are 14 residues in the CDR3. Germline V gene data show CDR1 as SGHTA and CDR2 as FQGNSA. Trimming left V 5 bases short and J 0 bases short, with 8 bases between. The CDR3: CASSLGLSGNTIYF. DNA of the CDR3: TGTGCCAGCAGCCTAGGGCTCTCTGGAAACACCATATATTTT.

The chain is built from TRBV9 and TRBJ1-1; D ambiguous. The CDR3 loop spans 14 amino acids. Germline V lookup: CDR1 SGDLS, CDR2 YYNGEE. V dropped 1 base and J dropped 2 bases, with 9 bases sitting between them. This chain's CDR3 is CASSVRGVNTEAFF. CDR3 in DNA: TGTGCCAGCAGCGTACGGGGAGTTAACACTGAAGCTTTCTTT.